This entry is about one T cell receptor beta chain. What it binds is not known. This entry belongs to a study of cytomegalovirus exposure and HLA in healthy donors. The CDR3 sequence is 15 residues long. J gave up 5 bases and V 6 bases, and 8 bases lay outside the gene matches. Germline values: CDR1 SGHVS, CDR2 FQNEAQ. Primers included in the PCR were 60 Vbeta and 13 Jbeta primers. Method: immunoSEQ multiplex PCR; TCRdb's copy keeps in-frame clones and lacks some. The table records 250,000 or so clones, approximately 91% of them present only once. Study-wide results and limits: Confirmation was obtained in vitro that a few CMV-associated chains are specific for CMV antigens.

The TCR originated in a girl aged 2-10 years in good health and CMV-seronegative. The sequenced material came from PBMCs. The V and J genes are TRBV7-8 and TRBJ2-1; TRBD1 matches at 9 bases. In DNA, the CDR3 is TGTGCCAGCAGTTGGACAGGGGAGACAAACAATGAGCAGTTCTTC. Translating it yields CASSWTGETNNEQFF. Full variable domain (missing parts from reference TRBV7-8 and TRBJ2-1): GAGVSQSPRYKVAKRGQDVALRCDPISGHVSLFWYQQALGQGPEFLTYFQNEAQLDKSGLPSDRFFAERPEGSVSTLKIQRTQQEDSAVYLCASSWTGETNNEQFFGPGTRLTVL.